This TCR beta chain was obtained from a study of follicular helper T cells after annual influenza vaccination. On the study more broadly: For some subjects, blood spans the 2013-2014, 2014-2015 and 2015-2016 annual vaccinations. The study's findings and limits: Day 7 ICOS+CD38+ clones later appeared mostly in ICOS-CD38- cTfh.

Comment on this clone: Its antigen is not identified.

As for time point: 2014-2015 season, 7 days after vaccination. The J segment lost 3 bases and the V segment lost 0 bases, leaving 3 bases of the junction unmatched. The germline V gene has CDR1 LGHNA and CDR2 YSLEER. The CDR3 consists of 16 residues. Sequencing of TCRB used Survey level resolution. TCRdb's copy holds only in-frame clones and misses some; the assay was immunoSEQ multiplex PCR. The data contain about 10,000 clones, roughly 85% of them seen just once; the ten biggest clones take up 0.34%. Sequenced here: CXCR5- memory CD4+ T cells sorted from blood, sampled 7 days after influenza vaccination. The sequence was obtained from an adult who received the influenza vaccine. The chain links TRBV4-3 to TRBJ2-1; 9 bases are a match to TRBD2. DNA of the CDR3: TGCGCCAGCAGCCAAGATAGCGGGGGCTTCTACAATGAGCAGTTCTTC. This gives the protein CASSQDSGGFYNEQFF.